This paragraph reports one T cell receptor beta chain. What it recognizes is unknown. Treatment given: roughly 11-day PBMC culture with coronavirus spike peptide pools or control peptides (ViraFEST assay). Expanded clonotypes were found by TCR sequencing after peptide-pool stimulation (ViraFEST). The data are from a study of vaccination and CD4 T cells after COVID-19. Study-level points and caveats: The great majority, 304 of 307 vaccine-specific clones, proved spike mono-reactive in convalescent patients.

Germline-derived CDR1 and CDR2 are SGHRS and YFSETQ. This CDR3 spans 18 amino acids. The V and J ends lost 0 bases and 3 bases, in that order; junction bases with no gene match: 11. The study sequenced cultured CD4+ T cell DNA using the Oncomine TCR Beta short-read assay. TCRdb recomputed calls from the PCR reads with MiXCR, one row per CDR3 protein. The profile shows 20,000 to 25,000 distinct CDR3 sequences, around 62% of them singletons. The specimen comprised CD4+ T cells from blood, cultured in vitro, sampled before SARS-CoV-2 vaccination. The receptor was isolated from a human donor who received a COVID-19 vaccine. The chain has TRBV5-1 and TRBJ1-1, with 10 bases that match TRBD1. The CDR3 DNA follows: TGCGCCAGCAGCTTGGCGCCATGGGACAGGGGAGGAGACACTGAAGCTTTCTTT. Residues: CASSLAPWDRGGDTEAFF.